What follows describes a single T cell receptor beta chain. The antigen is not known. Using immunoSEQ multiplex PCR, the repertoire was profiled, and TCRdb retains in-frame clones only, with some absent. The table lists tens of thousands of clones, 65% to 85% of them singletons. All patients experienced relapse after autologous stem cell transplantation, and brentuximab vedotin exposure was variable. The germline V gene has CDR1 SGHKS and CDR2 YYEKEE (reference sequence). V gave up 6 bases and J gave up 5 bases; unmatched junction bases: 10. The CDR3 has 14 amino acids. The data originate from a study of PD-1 blockade in classical Hodgkin lymphoma. Whole-study findings and limits: The repertoire differences lack a defined cause, possibly disease activity or prior therapy.

This TCR came from a human donor with classical Hodgkin lymphoma. This chain links TRBV5-5 with TRBJ2-5; 7 nucleotides match TRBD2. This material consisted of peripheral blood mononuclear cells (PBMCs), taken before the second cycle of nivolumab. The CDR3 sequence: CASTRPGLPETQYF. The CDR3 DNA reads as TGTGCCAGCACCCGCCCGGGACTACCGGAGACCCAGTACTTC. Complete variable domain (other parts from reference TRBV5-5 and TRBJ2-5): DAGVTQSPTHLIKTRGQQVTLRCSPISGHKSVSWYQQVLGQGPQFIFQYYEKEERGRGNFPDRFSARQFPNYSSELNVNALLLGDSALYLCASTRPGLPETQYFGPGTRLLVL.